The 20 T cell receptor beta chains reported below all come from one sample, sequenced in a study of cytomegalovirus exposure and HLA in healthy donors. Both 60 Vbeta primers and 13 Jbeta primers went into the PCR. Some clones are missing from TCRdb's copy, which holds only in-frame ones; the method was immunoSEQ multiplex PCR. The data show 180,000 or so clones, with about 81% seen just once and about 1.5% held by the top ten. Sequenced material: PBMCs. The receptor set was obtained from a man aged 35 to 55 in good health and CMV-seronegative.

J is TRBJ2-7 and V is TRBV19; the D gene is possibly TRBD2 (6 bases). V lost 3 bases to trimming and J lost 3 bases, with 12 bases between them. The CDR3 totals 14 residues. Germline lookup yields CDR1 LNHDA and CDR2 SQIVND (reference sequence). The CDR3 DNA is TGTGCCAGTAGTATTCTCGGGAGTCACTACGAGCAGTACTTC. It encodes CASSILGSHYEQYF.

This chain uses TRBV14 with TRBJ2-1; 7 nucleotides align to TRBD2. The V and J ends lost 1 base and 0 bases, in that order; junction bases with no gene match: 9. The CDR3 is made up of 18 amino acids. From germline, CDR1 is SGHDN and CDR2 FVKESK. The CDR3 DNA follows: TGTGCCAGCAGCCAAGGTGGCGGGAGTCTCCGCTCCTACAATGAGCAGTTCTTC. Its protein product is CASSQGGGSLRSYNEQFF.

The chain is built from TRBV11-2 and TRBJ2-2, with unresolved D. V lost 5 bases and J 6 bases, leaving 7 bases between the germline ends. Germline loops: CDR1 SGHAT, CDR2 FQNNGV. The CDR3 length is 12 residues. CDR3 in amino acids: CASSRSSGELFF. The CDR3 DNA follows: TGTGCCAGCAGCCGTTCCTCCGGGGAGCTGTTTTTT.

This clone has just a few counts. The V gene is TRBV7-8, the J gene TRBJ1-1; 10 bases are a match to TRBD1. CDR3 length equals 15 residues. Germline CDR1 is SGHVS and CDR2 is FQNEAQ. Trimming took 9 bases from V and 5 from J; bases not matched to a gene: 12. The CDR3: CASFMGQGIWTEAFF. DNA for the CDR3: TGTGCCAGTTTTATGGGACAGGGGATTTGGACTGAAGCTTTCTTT.

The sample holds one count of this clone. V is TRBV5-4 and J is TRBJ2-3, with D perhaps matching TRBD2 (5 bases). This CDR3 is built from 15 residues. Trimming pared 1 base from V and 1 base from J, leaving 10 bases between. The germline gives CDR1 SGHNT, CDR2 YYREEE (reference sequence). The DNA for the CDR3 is TGTGCCAGCAGCTTGTCCGTGGGAGGCACAGATACGCAGTATTTT. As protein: CASSLSVGGTDTQYF.

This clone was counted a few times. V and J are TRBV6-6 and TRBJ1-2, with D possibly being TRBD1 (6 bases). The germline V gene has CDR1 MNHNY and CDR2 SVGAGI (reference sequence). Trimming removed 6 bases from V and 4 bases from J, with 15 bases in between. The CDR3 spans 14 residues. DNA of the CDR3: TGTGCCAGCAGCGGGTCTGGACAGACCTATGGCTACACCTTC. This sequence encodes CASSGSGQTYGYTF.

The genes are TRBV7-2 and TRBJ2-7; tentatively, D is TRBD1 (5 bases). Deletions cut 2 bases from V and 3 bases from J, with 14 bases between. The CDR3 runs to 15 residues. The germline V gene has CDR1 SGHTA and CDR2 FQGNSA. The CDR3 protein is CASSLRGETLYEQYF. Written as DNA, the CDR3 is TGTGCCAGCAGCTTAAGGGGCGAGACCCTCTACGAGCAGTACTTC.

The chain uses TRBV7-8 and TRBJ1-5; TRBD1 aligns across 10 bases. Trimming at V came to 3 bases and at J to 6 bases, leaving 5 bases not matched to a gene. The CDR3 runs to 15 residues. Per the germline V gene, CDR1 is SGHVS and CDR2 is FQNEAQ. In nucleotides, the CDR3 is TGTGCCAGCAGCTTTGACAGGGGGCGATTTCAGCCCCAGCATTTT. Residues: CASSFDRGRFQPQHF.

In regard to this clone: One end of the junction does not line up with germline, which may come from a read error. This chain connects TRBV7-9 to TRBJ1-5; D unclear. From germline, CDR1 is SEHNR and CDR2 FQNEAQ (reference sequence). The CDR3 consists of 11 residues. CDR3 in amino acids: CSSSPSQPQHF. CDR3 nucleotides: TGTTCCAGCAGCCCATCACAGCCCCAGCATTTT.

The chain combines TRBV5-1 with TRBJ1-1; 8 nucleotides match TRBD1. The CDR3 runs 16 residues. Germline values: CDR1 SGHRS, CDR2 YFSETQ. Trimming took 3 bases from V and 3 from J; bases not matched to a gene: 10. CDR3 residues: CASSSGPTGGDTEAFF. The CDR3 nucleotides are TGCGCCAGCAGCTCAGGCCCTACAGGGGGGGACACTGAAGCTTTCTTT.

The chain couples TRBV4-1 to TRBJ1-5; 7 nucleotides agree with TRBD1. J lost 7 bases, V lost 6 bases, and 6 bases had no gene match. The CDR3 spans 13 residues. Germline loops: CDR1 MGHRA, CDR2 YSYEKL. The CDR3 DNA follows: TGCGCCAGCAGTCTAGACAGGGCGCAGCCCCAGCATTTT. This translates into CASSLDRAQPQHF.

The CDR3 loop reads CSVEIGGGGYEQYF. As DNA, the CDR3 is TGCAGCGTTGAAATTGGGGGAGGAGGCTACGAGCAGTACTTC. V gene TRBV29-1 combines with J gene TRBJ2-7; D may be TRBD2 (6 bases). Germline V gene data show CDR1 as SQVTM and CDR2 as ANQGSEA. The V end was cut by 2 bases, the J end by 3 bases, with 14 bases between. This CDR3 spans 14 amino acids.

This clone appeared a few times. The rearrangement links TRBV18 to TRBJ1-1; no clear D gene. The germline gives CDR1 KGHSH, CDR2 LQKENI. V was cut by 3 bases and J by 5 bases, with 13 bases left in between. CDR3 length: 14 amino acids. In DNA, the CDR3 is TGTGCCAGCTCACCCTCGAATGAGGGTACTGAAGCTTTCTTT. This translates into CASSPSNEGTEAFF.

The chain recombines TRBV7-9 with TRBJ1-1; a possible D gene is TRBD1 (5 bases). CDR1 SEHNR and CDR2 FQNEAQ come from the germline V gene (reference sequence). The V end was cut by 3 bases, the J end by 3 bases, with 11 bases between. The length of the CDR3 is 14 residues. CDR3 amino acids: CASSFSGLDTEAFF. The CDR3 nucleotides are TGTGCCAGCAGCTTCTCAGGGCTGGACACTGAAGCTTTCTTT.

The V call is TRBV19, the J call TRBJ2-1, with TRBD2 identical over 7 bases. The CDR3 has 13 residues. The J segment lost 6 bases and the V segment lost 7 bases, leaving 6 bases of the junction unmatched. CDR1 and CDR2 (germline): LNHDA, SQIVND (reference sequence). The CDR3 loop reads CASTPTSTNEQFF. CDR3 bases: TGTGCCAGTACCCCGACTAGCACCAATGAGCAGTTCTTC.

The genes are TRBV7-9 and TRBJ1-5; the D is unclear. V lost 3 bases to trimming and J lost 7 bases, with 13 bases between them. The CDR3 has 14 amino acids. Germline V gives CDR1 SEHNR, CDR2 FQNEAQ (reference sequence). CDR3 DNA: TGTGCCAGCAGCTTGGAGGGATCGAGACAGCCCCAGCATTTT. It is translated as CASSLEGSRQPQHF.

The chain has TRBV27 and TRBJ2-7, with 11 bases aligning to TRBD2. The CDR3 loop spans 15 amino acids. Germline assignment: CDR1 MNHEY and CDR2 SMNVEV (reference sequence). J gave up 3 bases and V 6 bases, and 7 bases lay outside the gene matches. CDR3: CASRLGTSGRYEQYF. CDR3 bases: TGTGCCAGCAGGCTAGGGACTAGCGGACGCTACGAGCAGTACTTC.

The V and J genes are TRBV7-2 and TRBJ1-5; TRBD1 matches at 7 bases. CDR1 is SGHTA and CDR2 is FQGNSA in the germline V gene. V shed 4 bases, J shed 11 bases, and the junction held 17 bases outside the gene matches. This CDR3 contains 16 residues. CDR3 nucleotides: TGTGCCAGCAGCTGGGGGTACCGGACAGGCGTGATGGCCCAGCATTTT. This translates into CASSWGYRTGVMAQHF.

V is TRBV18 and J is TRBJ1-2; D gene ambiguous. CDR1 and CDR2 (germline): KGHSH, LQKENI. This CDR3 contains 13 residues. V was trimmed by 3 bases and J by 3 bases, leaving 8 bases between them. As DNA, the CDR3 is TGTGCCAGCTCACCGGGAGTGGACTATGGCTACACCTTC. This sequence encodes CASSPGVDYGYTF.

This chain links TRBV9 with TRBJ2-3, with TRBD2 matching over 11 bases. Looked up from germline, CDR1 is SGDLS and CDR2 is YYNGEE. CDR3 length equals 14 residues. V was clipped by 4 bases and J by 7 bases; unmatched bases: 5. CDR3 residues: CASSTGLAGNTQYF. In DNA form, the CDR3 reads TGTGCCAGCAGCACCGGACTAGCGGGTAATACGCAGTATTTT. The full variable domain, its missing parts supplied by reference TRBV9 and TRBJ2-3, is DSGVTQTPKHLITATGQRVTLRCSPRSGDLSVYWYQQSLDQGLQFLIQYYNGEERAKGNILERFSAQQFPDLHSELNLSSLELGDSALYFCASSTGLAGNTQYFGPGTRLTVL.